The T cell receptor (beta chain) described here comes from a study of blood T cell repertoires in COVID-19 (dated by TCRdb to the early 2020s). At the level of the whole study: The collaborator samples originated in the United States, Italy and Spain and spanned the acute and convalescent phases of COVID-19. The material from the prospective study consisted of cDNA or gDNA derived from T cells, B-cell-depleted T cells, or PBMCs. Subjects who had been exposed to COVID-19, were actively infected with it, or had recovered from it provided the deeply sampled blood TCRbeta repertoires that made up the dataset. The repertoires were released in a freely available public database intended as a resource for research on the immune response to SARS-CoV-2. The samples were drawn from two sources: the first 160 participants of the ongoing ImmuneRACE study, and 1,000 to 1,500 subjects contributed by 6 global collaborators. A de-identified subject ID, COVID-19 status, age in years and sex were almost always included in the sample metadata. Where HLA class I and class II types were available, the types were taken from metadata supplied by the sample provider, not from assay-based typing. Study-wide findings and limitations: Clinical and demographic metadata were provided uncurated, with the amount varying by source and participant.

The immunoSEQ Assay, a bias-controlled multiplex PCR, was used to amplify TCRbeta CDR3 regions from genomic DNA. In the source study's methods: The number of nucleated cells in each sample was estimated by amplification of reference gene primers within the assay. To quantify the absolute abundance of each unique TCRbeta CDR3 rearrangement, sequence reads were collapsed and filtered. For each sample, productive Simpson clonality was calculated as the square root of Simpson's diversity index across productive rearrangements. As stored in TCRdb, this immuneACCESS dataset retains in-frame rearrangements with V and J assigned. A fraction of the clones does not appear; measured against another copy, unresolved V genes explain less than half of the discrepancy, and the remainder lacks a known reason. From that table come the V and J calls and clone size; the DNA was used to work out D and trimming. The sample table lists over 250,000 clones, 70% to 75% of them with a count of one. The top ten clonotypes cover 2.5% to 4% of the sample.

Collaborating institutions collected whole blood in K2EDTA tubes following their own protocols. For TCRbeta analysis, collaborators shipped samples in one of three forms: frozen whole blood, isolated PBMCs, or DNA extracted from either of those sample types. The CDR3 measures 15 amino acids from cysteine to phenylalanine. Only the CDR3 portion is preserved as DNA: 45 bases, with reading frame beginning at the first base. V has 1 base trimmed and J has 4 bases trimmed; junction bases matching no gene number 2. From a lookup of the germline V gene, CDR1 and CDR2 are SGHDT and YYEEEE. This clone occurred a few times. Its antigen is not yet known. Nothing much larger sits one base from this clone, and base qualities are not available.

This TCR was sampled from a woman older than 75 with acute or convalescent COVID-19. Sequencing was performed on peripheral blood. The V gene is TRBV5-6 and the J gene is TRBJ2-2, with 9 bases aligning to TRBD1. The CDR3 amino acid sequence is: CASSLTGGPTGELFF. DNA sequence: TGTGCCAGCAGCTTGACAGGGGGCCCCACCGGGGAGCTGTTTTTT.